This entry features one TCR beta chain sequence. Germline V gene lookup returns CDR1 SSHAT and CDR2 FNYEAQ (reference sequence). Between the trimmed V and J ends, which lost 5 bases and 10 bases, there was a span of 22 bases. The CDR3 has 15 residues. Authors' methods: Reference gene primer amplification gave estimated nucleated cell counts. Data came from immunoSEQ multiplex PCR; TCRdb stores just in-frame clones and leaves some out. That table gives V, J and clone size, and the DNA gave D and trimming. The sample consists of 150,000 to 200,000 clones, about 85% of them appearing once. This sample is drawn from a study of blood T cell repertoires in COVID-19. Looking at the study overall: The origin of the acute and convalescent COVID-19 samples was the United States, Italy and Spain. Nucleic acid was either cDNA or gDNA, and it came from T cells, B-cell-depleted T cells, or PBMCs.

This chain uses TRBV7-7 with TRBJ2-3; D is possibly TRBD2 (5 bases). The sequenced material came from peripheral blood. This TCR was sampled from a man in his sixties or seventies with active or convalescent COVID-19. The DNA for the CDR3 is TGTGCCAGCAGCCCCCCCTTCCGGGGAAAGGGAGCGCAGTATTTT. Amino acid sequence: CASSPPFRGKGAQYF.